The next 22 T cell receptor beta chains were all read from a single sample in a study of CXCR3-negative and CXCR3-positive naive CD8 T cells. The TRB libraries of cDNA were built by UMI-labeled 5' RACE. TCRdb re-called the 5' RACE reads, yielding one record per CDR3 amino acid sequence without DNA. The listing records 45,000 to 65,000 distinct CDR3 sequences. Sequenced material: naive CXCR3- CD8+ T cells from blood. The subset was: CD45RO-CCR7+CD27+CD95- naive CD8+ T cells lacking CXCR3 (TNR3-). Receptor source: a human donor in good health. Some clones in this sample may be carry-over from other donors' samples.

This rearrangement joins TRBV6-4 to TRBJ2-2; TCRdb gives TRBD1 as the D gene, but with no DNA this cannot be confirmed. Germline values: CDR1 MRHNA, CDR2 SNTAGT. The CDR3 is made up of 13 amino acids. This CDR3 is CASSEGDTGELFF.

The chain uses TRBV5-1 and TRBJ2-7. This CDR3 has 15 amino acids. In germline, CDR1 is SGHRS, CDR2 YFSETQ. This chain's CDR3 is CASSLVSGISYEQYF.

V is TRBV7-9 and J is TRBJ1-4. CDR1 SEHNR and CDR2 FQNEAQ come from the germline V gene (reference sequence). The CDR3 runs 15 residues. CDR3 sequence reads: CASSLAVGFNEKLFF.

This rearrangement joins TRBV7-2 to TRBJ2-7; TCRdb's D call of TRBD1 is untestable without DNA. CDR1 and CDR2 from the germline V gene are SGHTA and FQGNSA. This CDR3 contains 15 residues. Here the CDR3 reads CASTNSGTRFYEQYF.

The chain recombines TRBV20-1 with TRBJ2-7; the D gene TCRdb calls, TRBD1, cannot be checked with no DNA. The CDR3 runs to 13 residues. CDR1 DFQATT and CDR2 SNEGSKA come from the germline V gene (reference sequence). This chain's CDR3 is CSASGTGVYEQYF.

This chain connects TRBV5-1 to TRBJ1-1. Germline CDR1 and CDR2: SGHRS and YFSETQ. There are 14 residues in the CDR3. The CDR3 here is CASSFLNMNTEAFF.

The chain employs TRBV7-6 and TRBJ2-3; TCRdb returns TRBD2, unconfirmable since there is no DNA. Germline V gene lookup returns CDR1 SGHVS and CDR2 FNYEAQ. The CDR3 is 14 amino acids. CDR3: CASSPAAGYNTQYF.

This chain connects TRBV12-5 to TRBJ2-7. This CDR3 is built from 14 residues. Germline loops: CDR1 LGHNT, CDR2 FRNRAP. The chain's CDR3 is CASGSDGFYYEQYF.

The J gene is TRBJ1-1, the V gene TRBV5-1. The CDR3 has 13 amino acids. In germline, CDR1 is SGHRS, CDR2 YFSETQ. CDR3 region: CASSLERNTEAFF.

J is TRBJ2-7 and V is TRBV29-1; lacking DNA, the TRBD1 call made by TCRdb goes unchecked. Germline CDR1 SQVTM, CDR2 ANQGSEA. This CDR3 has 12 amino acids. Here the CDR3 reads CSVDRGRGEQYF.

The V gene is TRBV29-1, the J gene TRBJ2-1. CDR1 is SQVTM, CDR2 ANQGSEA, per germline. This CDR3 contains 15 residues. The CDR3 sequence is CSVTEKATPYNEQFF.

The CDR3 protein is CASSVEALGDHEQYF. V usage is TRBV9 and J usage is TRBJ2-7. CDR3 length: 15 residues. Germline-derived CDR1 and CDR2 are SGDLS and YYNGEE.

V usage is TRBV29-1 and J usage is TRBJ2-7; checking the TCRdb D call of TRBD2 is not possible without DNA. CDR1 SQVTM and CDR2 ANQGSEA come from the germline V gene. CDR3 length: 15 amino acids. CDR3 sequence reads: CSVVPTSGGEYEQYF.

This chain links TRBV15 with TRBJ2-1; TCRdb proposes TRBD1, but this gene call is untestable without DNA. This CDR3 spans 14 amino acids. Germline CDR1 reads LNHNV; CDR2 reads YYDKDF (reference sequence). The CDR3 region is CATSIRDRGNEQFF.

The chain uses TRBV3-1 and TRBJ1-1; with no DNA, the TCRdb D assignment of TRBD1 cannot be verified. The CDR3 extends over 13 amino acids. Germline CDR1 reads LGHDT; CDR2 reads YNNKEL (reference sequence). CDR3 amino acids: CASSQGQTTEAFF.

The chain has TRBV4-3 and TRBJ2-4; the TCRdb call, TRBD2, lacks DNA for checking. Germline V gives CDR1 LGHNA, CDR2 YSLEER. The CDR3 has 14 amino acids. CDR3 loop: CASSQGTATNIQYF.

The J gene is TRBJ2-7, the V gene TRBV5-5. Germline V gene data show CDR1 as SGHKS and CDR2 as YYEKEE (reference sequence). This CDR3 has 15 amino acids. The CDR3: CASSFARDSSYEQYF.

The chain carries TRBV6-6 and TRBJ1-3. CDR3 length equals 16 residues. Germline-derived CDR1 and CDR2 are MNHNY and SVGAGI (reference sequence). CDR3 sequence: CASSHKTGNSGNTIYF.

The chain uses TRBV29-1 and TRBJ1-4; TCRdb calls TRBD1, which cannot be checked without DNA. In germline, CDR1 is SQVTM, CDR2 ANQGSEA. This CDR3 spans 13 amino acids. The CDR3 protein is CSGRQGLEEKLFF.

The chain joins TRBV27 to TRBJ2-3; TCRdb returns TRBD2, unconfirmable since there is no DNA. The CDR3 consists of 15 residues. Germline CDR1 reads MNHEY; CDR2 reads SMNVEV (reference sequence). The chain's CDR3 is CASSFSIPLTDTQYF.

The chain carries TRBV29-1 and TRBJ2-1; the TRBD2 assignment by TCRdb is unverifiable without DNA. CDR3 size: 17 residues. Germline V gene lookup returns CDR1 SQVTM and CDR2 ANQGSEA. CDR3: CSVEDRSSGRVGDEQFF.

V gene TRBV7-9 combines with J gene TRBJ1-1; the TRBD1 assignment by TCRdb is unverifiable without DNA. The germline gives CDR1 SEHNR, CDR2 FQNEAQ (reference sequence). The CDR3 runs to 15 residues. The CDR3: CASSSGAGQLFEAFF.